This entry features one T cell receptor (beta chain) sequence. It lacks a known antigen. The record has no base qualities; no much larger clone is one base away. Genomic DNA was extracted from sorted cells for sequencing of the TCRbeta CDR3 region. The immunoSEQ Assay was used for sequencing of TCRbeta CDR3 regions. Entries here come from immuneACCESS through TCRdb and include only in-frame sequences with V and J called. Some clones fail to appear in such tables; in the studies checked, an unresolved V gene covers under half of the shortfall, and the cause of the remainder is unknown. The sample records about 63,000 clones, approximately 90% of which are singletons. Clones ranked in the top ten supply roughly 4.1% of the sample. The record originates from a study of OX40 agonist ivuxolimab in advanced cancers. Broadly, across the study: The costimulatory receptor OX40 (CD134) was targeted by ivuxolimab, a fully human IgG2 agonistic monoclonal antibody. In the dose-escalation cohort, 70% to 85% of patients were male, and the mean age was 60 years with a range of roughly 23 to 90. Prior anti-PD-1, anti-PD-L1 or anti-CTLA-4 therapy was permitted, and approximately 42% of dose-escalation patients had received checkpoint inhibitors. Partial responses were achieved by three dose-escalation patients, of whom one had hepatocellular carcinoma and two had cutaneous melanoma. The purpose of peripheral TCRbeta sequencing was to test whether ivuxolimab changed TCR sequence diversity and led to clonal T-cell expansion. Of the approximately 53 patients in dose escalation, some 20 had hepatocellular carcinoma, some 15 had melanoma, 9 had renal cell carcinoma and 9 had head and neck cancer. The paper covers the monotherapy dose-escalation part of the phase I ivuxolimab trial, which included N of about 51 patients. Intravenous ivuxolimab was administered to patients every 2 weeks at six dose levels: 0.01, 0.1, 0.3, 1.5, 3 and 10 mg/kg. The study at large found these results: Low levels of normalized T-cell clonal expansion were also shown by some nonresponding patients. The antigen specificity of the clonally expanded peripheral T cells was not determined. After ivuxolimab, expanded clones were on average more numerous among CD8+ T cells than among CD4+ T cells. In partial responders in the 0.1-3.0 mg/kg groups, normalized peripheral clonal expansion was found to be among the lowest, especially among CD8+ T cells. At doses of 0.1 to 3.0 mg/kg, clonal expansion of both CD4+ and CD8+ blood T cells was observed from baseline to week 6.

Deletion took 4 bases off V and 3 bases off J, with a span of 19 bases between the germline ends. From its cysteine to its phenylalanine, the CDR3 spans 16 amino acids. Of the read, only the CDR3 DNA is kept; its 48 bases are in frame from base 1. As encoded in the germline V gene, CDR1 is MGHRA while CDR2 is YSYEKL. The trial excluded patients who had a history of autoimmune disease or were on systemic immunosuppression. Peripheral blood for TCR sequencing was collected from all dose cohorts at baseline, on cycle 4 day 1, and on cycle 7 day 1. The samples were taken from a phase I, first-in-human, multicenter, open-label dose-escalation trial of ivuxolimab. Adults with locally advanced or metastatic melanoma, renal cell, hepatocellular, or head and neck squamous cell carcinoma were enrolled in the trial. Before TCR sequencing, CD4+ T cells and CD8+ T cells from peripheral blood were sorted into separate populations.

The sequence was collected from an adult with an advanced solid tumor such as melanoma, head and neck, liver or kidney cancer. Specimen: CD4+ or CD8+ T cells sorted from blood, collected in a trial of the OX40 agonist ivuxolimab. The chain is assembled from TRBV4-1 and TRBJ2-7; the D gene is possibly TRBD1, with 6 bases matching. CDR3 loop: CASSLTPGTPNYEQYF. The bases are TGCGCCAGCAGCCTAACCCCCGGGACACCGAACTACGAGCAGTACTTC.